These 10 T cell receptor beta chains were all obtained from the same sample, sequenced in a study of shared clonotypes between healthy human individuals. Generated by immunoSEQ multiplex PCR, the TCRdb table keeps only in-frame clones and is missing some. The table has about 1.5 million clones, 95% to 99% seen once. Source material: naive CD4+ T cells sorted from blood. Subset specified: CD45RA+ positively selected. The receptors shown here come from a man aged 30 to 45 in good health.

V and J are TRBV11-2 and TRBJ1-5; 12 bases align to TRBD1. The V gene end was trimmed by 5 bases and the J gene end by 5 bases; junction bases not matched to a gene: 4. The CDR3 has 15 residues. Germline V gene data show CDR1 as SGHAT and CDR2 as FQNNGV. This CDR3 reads CASSLGTGGHQPQHF. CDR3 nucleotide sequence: TGTGCCAGCAGCCTCGGGACAGGGGGCCATCAGCCCCAGCATTTT. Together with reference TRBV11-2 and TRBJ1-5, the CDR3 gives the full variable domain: EAGVAQSPRYKIIEKRQSVAFWCNPISGHATLYWYQQILGQGPKLLIQFQNNGVVDDSQLPKDRFSAERLKGVDSTLKIQPAKLEDSAVYLCASSLGTGGHQPQHFGDGTRLSIL.

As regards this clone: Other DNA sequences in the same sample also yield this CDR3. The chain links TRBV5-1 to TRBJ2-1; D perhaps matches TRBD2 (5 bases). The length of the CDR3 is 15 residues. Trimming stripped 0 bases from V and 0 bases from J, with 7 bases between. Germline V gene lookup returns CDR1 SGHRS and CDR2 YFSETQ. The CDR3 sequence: CASSLDGSSYNEQFF. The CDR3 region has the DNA TGCGCCAGCAGCTTGGATGGGAGCTCCTACAATGAGCAGTTCTTC.

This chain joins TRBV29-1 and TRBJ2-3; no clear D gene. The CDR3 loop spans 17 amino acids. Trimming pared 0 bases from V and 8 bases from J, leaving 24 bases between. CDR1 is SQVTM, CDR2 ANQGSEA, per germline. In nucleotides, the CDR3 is TGCAGCGTTGAAGATTTAGGGCGGTCCCTAGGTTTAGGTACGCAGTATTTT. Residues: CSVEDLGRSLGLGTQYF.

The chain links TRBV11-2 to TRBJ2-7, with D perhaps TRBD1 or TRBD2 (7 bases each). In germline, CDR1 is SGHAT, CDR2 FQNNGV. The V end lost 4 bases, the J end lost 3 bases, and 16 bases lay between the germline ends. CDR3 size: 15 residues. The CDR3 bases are TGTGCCAGCAGCTCGGTGGGCAGGGGGGGCTACGAGCAGTACTTC. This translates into CASSSVGRGGYEQYF.

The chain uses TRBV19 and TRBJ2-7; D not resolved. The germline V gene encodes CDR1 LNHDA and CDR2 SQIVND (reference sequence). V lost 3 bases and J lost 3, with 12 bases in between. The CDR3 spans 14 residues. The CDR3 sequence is CASSMLGSGYEQYF. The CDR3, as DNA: TGTGCCAGTAGTATGTTAGGGTCCGGCTACGAGCAGTACTTC.

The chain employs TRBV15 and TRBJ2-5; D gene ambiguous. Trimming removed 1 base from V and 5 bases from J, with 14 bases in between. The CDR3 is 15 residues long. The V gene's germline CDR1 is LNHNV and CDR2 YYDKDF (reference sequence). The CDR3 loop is CATSRGGPKTETQYF. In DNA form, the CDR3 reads TGTGCCACCAGCAGAGGAGGTCCCAAGACGGAGACCCAGTACTTC.

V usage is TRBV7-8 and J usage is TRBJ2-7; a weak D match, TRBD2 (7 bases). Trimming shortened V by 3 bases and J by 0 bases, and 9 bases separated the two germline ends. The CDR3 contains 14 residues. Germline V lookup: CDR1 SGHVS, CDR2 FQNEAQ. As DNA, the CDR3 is TGTGCCAGCAGCTTTGGGGGGGCCTCCTACGAGCAGTACTTC. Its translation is CASSFGGASYEQYF.

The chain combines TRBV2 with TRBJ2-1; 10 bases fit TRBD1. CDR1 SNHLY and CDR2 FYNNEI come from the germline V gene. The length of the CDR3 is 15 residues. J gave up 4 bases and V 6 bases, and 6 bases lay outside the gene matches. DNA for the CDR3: TGTGCCAGCAGGGAACCGGGACAGGGGTACAATGAGCAGTTCTTC. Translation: CASREPGQGYNEQFF.

CDR3 in amino acids: CASTGRGESTDTQYF. The CDR3 DNA reads as TGTGCCAGCACTGGTCGAGGGGAAAGCACAGATACGCAGTATTTT. The V gene is TRBV6-1, the J gene TRBJ2-3; D is perhaps TRBD1 or TRBD2 (5 bases each). Deletions cut 7 bases from V and 0 bases from J, with 14 bases between. From germline, CDR1 is MNHNS and CDR2 SASEGT. CDR3 length: 15 residues.

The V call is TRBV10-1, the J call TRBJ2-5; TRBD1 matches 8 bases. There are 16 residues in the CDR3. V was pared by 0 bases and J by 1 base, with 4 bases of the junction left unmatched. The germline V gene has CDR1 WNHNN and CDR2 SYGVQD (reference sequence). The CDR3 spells CASSESKGQGQETQYF. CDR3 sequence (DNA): TGCGCCAGCAGTGAGTCTAAAGGACAGGGCCAAGAGACCCAGTACTTC.